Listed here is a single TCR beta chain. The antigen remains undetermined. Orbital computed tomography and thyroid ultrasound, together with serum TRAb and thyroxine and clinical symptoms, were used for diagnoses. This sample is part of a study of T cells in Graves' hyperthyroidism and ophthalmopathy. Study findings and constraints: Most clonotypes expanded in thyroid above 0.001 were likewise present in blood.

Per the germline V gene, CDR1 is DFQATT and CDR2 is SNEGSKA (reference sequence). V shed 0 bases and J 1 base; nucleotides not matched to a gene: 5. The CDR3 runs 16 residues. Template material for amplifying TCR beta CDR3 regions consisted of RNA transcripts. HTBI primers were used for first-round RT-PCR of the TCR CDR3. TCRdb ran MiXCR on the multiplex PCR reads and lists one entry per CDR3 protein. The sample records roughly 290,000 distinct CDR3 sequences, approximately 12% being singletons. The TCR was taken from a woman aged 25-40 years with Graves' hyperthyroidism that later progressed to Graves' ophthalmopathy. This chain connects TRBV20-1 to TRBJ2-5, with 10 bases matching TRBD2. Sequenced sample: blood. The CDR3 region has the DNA TGCAGTGCTAGAGAAGATAGCGGGAGGATCCAAGAGACCCAGTACTTC. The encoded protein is CSAREDSGRIQETQYF.